This T cell receptor (beta chain) was identified in a study of Ad26.COV2.S vaccination and SARS-CoV-2 variants (dated by TCRdb to about 2021). Some background on the complete study: Vaccine-arm donors came from COV1001, a multicentre, randomized, double-blind, placebo-controlled phase I-IIa trial of Ad26.COV2.S in healthy adults. Ad26.COV2.S was administered intramuscularly at 5 x 10^10 or 1 x 10^11 viral particles, either as a single shot or as two shots given 56 days apart. TCRbeta repertoire sequencing was used to assess the specificity and breadth of SARS-CoV-2-reactive T cell receptors after Ad26.COV2.S vaccination. A total of roughly 32 samples were included in the TCR-sequenced set, comprising approximately 20 Ad26.COV2.S vaccine recipients, 5 placebo recipients and 8 SARS-CoV-2 convalescent individuals. Trial participants were randomized into five groups of five, in which low-dose or high-dose Ad26.COV2.S was given once or twice, or placebo was given on both occasions. Investigators did not know the trial group allocation while performing experiments and assessing outcomes. Overall results and qualifications from the work: Comparable non-spike TCR breadth was observed between vaccine and placebo recipients, consistent with only spike being contained in the vaccine. Ad26.COV2.S recipients had higher spike-specific TCR breadth than placebo recipients (P = 0.0014). Substantial breadth of spike-specific CD8+ and CD4+ T cell responses was reported after vaccination. The authors noted that total T cell responses may have been underestimated by the TCR breadth and depth analyses. Comparing responses between vaccine doses or regimens was not something the study was powered to do.

Per the publication, the treatment or condition label means: roughly 19 received Ad26.COV2.S at low or high dose, single or two shots; roughly five received placebo; per-sample allocation not given. Repertoires of vaccine and placebo recipients were sequenced from samples taken on day 63 after the first injection. Between 29 July and 7 August 2020, Cohort 1b enrolled about 27 adults aged 18-55 years at one site in Boston, USA. Ad26.COV2.S was a replication-incompetent adenovirus type 26 vector that expressed a prefusion-stabilized SARS-CoV-2 spike protein derived from the original Wuhan strain. V drops 8 bases and J drops 0 bases, leaving 14 bases in between. Sequences SEHNR (CDR1) and FQNEAQ (CDR2) are obtained from the germline V gene (reference sequence). The CDR3 sequence holds 15 residues, the cysteine and phenylalanine included. The only DNA kept is the CDR3, 45 bases in frame from the first base.

The immunoSEQ Assay was used to sequence TCRbeta CDR3 regions. After extraction, genomic DNA underwent amplification by bias-controlled multiplex PCR, followed by high-throughput sequencing. On the study's bioinformatics: To quantify the absolute abundance of every unique TCRbeta CDR3 region, sequences were collapsed and filtered. T cell fraction was estimated by normalization of TCRbeta template counts to usable DNA, with usable DNA being measured through amplification of reference genes present in all nucleated cells. Repertoire TCRs were annotated as SARS-CoV-2-specific when V gene, CDR3 amino acid sequence and J gene were exactly matched to a known reactive TCR set. The reference SARS-CoV-2 TCR set was derived from MIRA and filtered for enrichment in COVID-19-positive ImmuneCODE repertoires, a step that removed public or cross-reactive TCRs. Using the MIRA antigens, annotated TCRs were further analysed by specific ORF or by position within an ORF. Breadth was defined as the number of annotated unique rearrangements divided by the total number of unique productive rearrangements, and depth was defined as the summed frequency of the annotated unique rearrangements. Group comparisons of TCR breadth used two-sided Wilcoxon rank-sum tests. Drawn from immuneACCESS, this table holds only the in-frame rearrangements with V and J called that TCRdb kept. Clones are partly lost; checked studies trace under half to an unresolved V gene and leave the rest unexplained. V and J calls and clone size are given by that table; D and trimming were obtained from the DNA. Across this sample there are some 350,000 clones, with roughly 90% seen only once. 5.5% of the sample goes to the ten largest clones.

On this clone itself: The specificity of this receptor is unknown. No quality values exist for individual bases; no much larger clone is one base distant.

The material was peripheral blood, obtained in a trial of Ad26.COV2.S vaccine versus placebo. The receptor comes from a person aged 18-60 years who received the Ad26.COV2.S COVID-19 vaccine or a placebo. The rearrangement joined TRBV7-9 to TRBJ1-5, with TRBD1 perhaps the D gene, on 5 matching bases. The CDR3 here reads CASGSRDLSNQPQHF. The DNA is TGTGCCAGCGGTTCCCGGGACCTTAGCAATCAGCCCCAGCATTTT.